This T cell receptor (beta chain) is drawn from a study of cytomegalovirus exposure and HLA in healthy donors. Points from the study as a whole: Near-uniform donor sequencing depth was presumed by presence/absence analyses. Whilst most TCR sequences proved rare, a subset of public TCRs occurred across many donors.

It was with 60 Vbeta and 13 Jbeta primers that the PCR ran. Per the original data handling: There were 70 million to 95 million unique TCR beta chains by a later count, and around 10 million of them were shared. Sequencing was performed with immunoSEQ multiplex PCR; in TCRdb, only in-frame clones are kept and a portion is missing. Clone size and the V and J calls come from that table; the DNA yielded D and trimming. Here the sample spans under 200,000 clones, about 73% being singletons. As regards this clone: Its antigen remains unknown.

The germline gives CDR1 MRHNA, CDR2 SNTAGT. V lost 8 bases and J lost 5; bases outside the gene matches: 22. There are 19 residues in the CDR3. The sequence derives from a woman in her thirties or forties in good health and CMV-seronegative. What was sequenced was PBMCs. The chain couples TRBV6-4 to TRBJ1-5; 9 bases are a match to TRBD1. The CDR3 sequence: CASEGRDRGEIDGHQPQHF. For the CDR3, the DNA is TGTGCCAGCGAGGGGAGAGACAGGGGGGAGATAGATGGTCATCAGCCCCAGCATTTT.